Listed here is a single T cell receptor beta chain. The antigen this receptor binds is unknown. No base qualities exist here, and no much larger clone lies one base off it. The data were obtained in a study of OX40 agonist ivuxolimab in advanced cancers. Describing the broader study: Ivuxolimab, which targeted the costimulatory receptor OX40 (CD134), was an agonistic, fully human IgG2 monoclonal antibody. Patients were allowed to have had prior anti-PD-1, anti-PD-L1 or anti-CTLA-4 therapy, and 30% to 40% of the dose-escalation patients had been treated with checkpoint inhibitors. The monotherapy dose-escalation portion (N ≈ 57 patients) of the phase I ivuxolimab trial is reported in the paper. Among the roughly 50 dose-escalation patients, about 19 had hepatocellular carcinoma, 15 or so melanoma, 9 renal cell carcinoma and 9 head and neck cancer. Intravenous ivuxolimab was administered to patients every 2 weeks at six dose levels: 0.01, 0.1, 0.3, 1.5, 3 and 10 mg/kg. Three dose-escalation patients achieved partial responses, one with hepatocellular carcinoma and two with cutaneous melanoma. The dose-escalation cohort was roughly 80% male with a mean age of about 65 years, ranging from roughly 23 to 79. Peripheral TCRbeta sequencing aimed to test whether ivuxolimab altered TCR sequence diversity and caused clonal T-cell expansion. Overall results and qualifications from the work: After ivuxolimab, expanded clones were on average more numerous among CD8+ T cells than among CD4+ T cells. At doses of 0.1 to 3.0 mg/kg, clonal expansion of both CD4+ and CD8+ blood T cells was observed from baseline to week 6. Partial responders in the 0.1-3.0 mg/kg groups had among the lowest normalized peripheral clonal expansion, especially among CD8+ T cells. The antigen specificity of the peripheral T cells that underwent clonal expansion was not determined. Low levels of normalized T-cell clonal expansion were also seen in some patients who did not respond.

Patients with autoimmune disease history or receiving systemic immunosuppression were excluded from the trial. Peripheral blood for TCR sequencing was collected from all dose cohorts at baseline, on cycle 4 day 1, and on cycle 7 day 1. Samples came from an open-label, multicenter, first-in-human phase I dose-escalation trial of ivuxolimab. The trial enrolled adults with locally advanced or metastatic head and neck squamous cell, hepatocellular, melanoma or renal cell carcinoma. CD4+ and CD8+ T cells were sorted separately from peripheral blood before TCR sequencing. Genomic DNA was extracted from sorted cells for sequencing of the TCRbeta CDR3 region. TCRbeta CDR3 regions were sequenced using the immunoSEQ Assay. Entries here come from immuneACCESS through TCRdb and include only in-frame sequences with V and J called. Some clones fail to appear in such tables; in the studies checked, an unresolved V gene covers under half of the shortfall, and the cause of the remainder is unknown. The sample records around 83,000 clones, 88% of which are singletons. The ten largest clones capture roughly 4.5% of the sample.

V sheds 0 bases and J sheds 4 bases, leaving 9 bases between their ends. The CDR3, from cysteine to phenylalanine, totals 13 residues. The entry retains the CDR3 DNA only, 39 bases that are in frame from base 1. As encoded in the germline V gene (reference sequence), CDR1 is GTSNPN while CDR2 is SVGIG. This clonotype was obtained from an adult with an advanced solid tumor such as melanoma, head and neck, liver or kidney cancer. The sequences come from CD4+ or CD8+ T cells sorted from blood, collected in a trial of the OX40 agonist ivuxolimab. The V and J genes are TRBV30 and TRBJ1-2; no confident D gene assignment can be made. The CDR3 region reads CAWSVTGGYGYTF. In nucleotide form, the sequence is TGTGCCTGGAGTGTAACCGGAGGCTATGGCTACACCTTC.